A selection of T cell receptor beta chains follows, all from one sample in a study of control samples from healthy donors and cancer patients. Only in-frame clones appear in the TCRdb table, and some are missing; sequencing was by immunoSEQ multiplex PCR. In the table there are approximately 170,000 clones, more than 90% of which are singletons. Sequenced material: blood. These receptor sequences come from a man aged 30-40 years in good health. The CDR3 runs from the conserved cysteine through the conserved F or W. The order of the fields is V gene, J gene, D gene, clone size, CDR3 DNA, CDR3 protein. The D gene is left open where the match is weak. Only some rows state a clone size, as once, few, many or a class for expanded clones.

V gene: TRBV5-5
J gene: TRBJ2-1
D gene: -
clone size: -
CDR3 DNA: TGTGCCAGCAGCTTGGATCCTAGTTACAATGAGCAGTTCTTC
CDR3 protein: CASSLDPSYNEQFF

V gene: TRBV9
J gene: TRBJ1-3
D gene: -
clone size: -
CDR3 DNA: TGTGCCAGCAGCGGCGCTGGGAGGCCTGGAAACACCATATATTTT
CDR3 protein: CASSGAGRPGNTIYF

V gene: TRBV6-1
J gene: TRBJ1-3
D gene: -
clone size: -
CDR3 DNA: TGTGCCAGCAGTGGAGAGACAGGCCGCTCTGGAAACACCATATATTTT
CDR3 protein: CASSGETGRSGNTIYF

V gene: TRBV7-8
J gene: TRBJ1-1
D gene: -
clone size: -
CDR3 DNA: TGTGCCAGCAGCTTAGAACAGCGATCCACTGAAGCTTTCTTT
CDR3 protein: CASSLEQRSTEAFF

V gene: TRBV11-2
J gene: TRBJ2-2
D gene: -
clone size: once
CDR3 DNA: TGTGCCAGCAGCTTAGTGGGGTCCGGGGAGCTGTTTTTT
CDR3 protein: CASSLVGSGELFF

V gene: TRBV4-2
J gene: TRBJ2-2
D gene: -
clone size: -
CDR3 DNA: TGTGCCAGCAGCCAAGCAGGACGGGTGACAACCGGGGAGCTGTTTTTT
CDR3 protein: CASSQAGRVTTGELFF

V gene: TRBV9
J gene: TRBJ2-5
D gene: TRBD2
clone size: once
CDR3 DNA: TGTGCCAGCAGCGTATCGACGGGGGGAGAGACCCAGTACTTC
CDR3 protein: CASSVSTGGETQYF

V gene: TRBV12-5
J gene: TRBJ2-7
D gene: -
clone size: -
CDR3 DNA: TGTGCTAGTGGTTTGCCGGGCCTCGAGCAGTACTTC
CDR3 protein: CASGLPGLEQYF

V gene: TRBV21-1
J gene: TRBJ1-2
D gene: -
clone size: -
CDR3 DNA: TGTGCCAGCAGCAAAGCCCGGGGGGCGTCCTATGGCTACACCTTC
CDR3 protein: CASSKARGASYGYTF

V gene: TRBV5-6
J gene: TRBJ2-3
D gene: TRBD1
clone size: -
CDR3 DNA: TGTGCCAGCAGCTTAGGGACAGGGGGAGACCCAGATACGCAGTATTTT
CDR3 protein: CASSLGTGGDPDTQYF

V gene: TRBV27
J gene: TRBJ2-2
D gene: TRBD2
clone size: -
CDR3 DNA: TGTGCCACCAGACTAGCGGGATCGAACACCGGGGAGCTGTTTTTT
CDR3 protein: CATRLAGSNTGELFF

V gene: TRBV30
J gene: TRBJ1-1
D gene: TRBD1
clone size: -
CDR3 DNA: TGTGCCTGGATACCGGACAGGGCTTGGAACACTGAAGCTTTCTTT
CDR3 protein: CAWIPDRAWNTEAFF

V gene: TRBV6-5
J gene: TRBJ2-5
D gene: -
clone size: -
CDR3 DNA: TGTGCCAGCAGCACGTACTCCCAGCTTGAGGAGACCCAGTACTTC
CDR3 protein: CASSTYSQLEETQYF

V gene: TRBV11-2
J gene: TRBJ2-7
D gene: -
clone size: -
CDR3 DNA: TGTGCCAGCAGCTTAATCAGGAGCTCCTACGAGCAGTACTTC
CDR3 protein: CASSLIRSSYEQYF

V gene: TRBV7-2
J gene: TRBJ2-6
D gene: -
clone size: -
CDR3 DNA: TGTGCCAGCAGCTTAAGGTCTGGGGCCAACGTCCTGACTTTC
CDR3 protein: CASSLRSGANVLTF

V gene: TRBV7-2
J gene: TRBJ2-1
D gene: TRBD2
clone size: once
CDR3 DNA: TGTGCCAGCAGCTTAAGCGGGAGGGCCCATGAGCAGTTCTTC
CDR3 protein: CASSLSGRAHEQFF

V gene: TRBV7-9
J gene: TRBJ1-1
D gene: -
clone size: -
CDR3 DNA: TGTGCCAGCAGCCCGAGCACAGGGTTTGGAACTGAAGCTTTCTTT
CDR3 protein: CASSPSTGFGTEAFF

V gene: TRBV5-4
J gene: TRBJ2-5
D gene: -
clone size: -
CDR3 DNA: TGTGCCAGCAGCTCAGGACAGTCCCAAGAGACCCAGTACTTC
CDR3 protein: CASSSGQSQETQYF

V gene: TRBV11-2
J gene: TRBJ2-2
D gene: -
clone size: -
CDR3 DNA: TGTGCCAGCAGCTTTGGGGCGGCCGGGGAGCTGTTTTTT
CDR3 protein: CASSFGAAGELFF

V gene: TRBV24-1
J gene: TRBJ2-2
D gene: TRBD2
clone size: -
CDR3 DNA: TGTGCCACCATGGATAGCGGGAGAACCGGGGAGCTGTTTTTT
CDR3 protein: CATMDSGRTGELFF

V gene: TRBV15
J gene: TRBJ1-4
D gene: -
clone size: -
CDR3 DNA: TGTGCCACCAGCAGAGAGCGGACAGCCCGAGATGAAAAACTGTTTTTT
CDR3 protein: CATSRERTARDEKLFF

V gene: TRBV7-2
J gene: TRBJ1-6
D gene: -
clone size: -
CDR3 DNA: TGTGCCAGCAGCTTAGGAGACAGGACCCCACCCCTCCACTTT
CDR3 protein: CASSLGDRTPPLHF

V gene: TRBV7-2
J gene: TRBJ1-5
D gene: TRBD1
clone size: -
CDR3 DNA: TGTGCCAGCAGCACGAGGGGGCGGAATCAGCCCCAGCATTTT
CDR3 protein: CASSTRGRNQPQHF

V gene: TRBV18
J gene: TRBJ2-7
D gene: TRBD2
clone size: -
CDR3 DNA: TGTGCCAGCTCACCGGGGACTAGCGGGAGCTCTCGGTACTTC
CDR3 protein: CASSPGTSGSSRYF

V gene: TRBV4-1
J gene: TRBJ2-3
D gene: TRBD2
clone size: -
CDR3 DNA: TGCGCCAGCAGCCAAGCCTTACGGGAGGGCACAGATACGCAGTATTTT
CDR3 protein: CASSQALREGTDTQYF

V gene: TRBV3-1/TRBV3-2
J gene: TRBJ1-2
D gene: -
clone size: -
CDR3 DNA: TGTGCCAGCAGCCAAGTCGGGAGGACCAACTATGGCTACACCTTC
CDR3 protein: CASSQVGRTNYGYTF

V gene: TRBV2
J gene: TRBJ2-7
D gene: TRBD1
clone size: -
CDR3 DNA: TGTGCCAGCAGTCGAATGGGACAGGGGGGGGACGAGCAGTACTTC
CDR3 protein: CASSRMGQGGDEQYF

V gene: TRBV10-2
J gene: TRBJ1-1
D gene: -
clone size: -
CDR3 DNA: TGCGCCAGCACCCAGGACTGGGGATCTTTCTTT
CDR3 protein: CASTQDWGSFF